A single sample gave rise to the 15 T cell receptor beta chains below, sequenced in a study of T cells after yellow fever vaccination. TCRdb re-analysed the 5' RACE reads in MiXCR, keeping a single row per CDR3 protein. The sample shows some 600,000 distinct CDR3 sequences, 17% of them seen only once. The material sequenced was PBMCs, taken about 5 days after the first yellow fever vaccination. These receptors were taken from a man between 18 and 35 years old who received the YFV17D yellow fever vaccine.

Details on this clonotype: One end of the junction fails to match germline, which may point to a read error. V is TRBV12-3 or TRBV12-4 and J is TRBJ2-1, with 9 bases matching TRBD1. CDR3 length: 12 amino acids. CDR3 amino acids: CASTTDGTGQVF. The CDR3 region has the DNA TGTGCCAGCACCACGGACGGGACAGGGCAGGTCTTC.

V is TRBV11-2 and J is TRBJ2-3, with 8 bases identical to TRBD2. V gave up 3 bases and J gave up 5 bases; unmatched junction bases: 16. The germline gives CDR1 SGHAT, CDR2 FQNNGV. The CDR3 runs 18 residues. The CDR3 nucleotides read TGTGCCAGCAGCTTGACCCGAACCGGGGGACTAGTCGGAGATACGCAGTATTTT. This codes for CASSLTRTGGLVGDTQYF.

V usage is TRBV6-1 and J usage is TRBJ1-5; tentatively, D is TRBD1 (5 bases). The germline CDR1 and CDR2 sequences are MNHNS and SASEGT. The CDR3 has 13 amino acids. V gave up 6 bases and J gave up 9 bases, with 15 bases separating them. The CDR3 DNA reads as TGTGCCAGCAGCCCGGGGGGGGAGCGGCCCCAGCATTTT. This gives the protein CASSPGGERPQHF.

This clonotype showed up just once. The rearrangement joins TRBV6-2 or TRBV6-3 to TRBJ2-3, with a tentative D call TRBD2 (6 bases). Germline V gene lookup returns CDR1 MNHEY and CDR2 SVGEGT. The CDR3 is 14 amino acids. Between the trimmed V and J ends, which lost 7 bases and 3 bases, there was a span of 14 bases. The CDR3 protein is CASTWGEVTDTQYF. CDR3 coding DNA: TGTGCCAGCACTTGGGGGGAGGTGACAGATACGCAGTATTTT.

This clonotype has a count of ten or more. The chain has TRBV11-2 and TRBJ1-4, with D unresolved. CDR3 length: 14 amino acids. The germline CDR1 and CDR2 sequences are SGHAT and FQNNGV. Trimming took 3 bases from V and 3 from J, leaving 8 bases between them. The CDR3 sequence: CASSFYGANEKLFF. CDR3 nucleotide sequence: TGTGCCAGCAGCTTCTACGGGGCTAATGAAAAACTGTTTTTT.

This clonotype showed up just a few times. This chain links TRBV12-3 or TRBV12-4 with TRBJ2-3; 8 bases fit TRBD1. The CDR3 totals 16 residues. Unmatched junction bases numbered 12, after V lost 4 bases and J lost 6 bases. CDR3: CASSSGQGSISDTQYF. The CDR3 coding sequence is TGTGCCAGCAGTTCAGGACAGGGCTCGATATCCGATACGCAGTATTTT.

V gene TRBV12-3 or TRBV12-4 combines with J gene TRBJ1-1; tentative D call: TRBD1 (5 bases). V was pared by 7 bases and J by 1 base, with 7 bases between. The CDR3 covers 12 residues. The CDR3 sequence: CASKGTNTEAFF. CDR3 DNA sequence: TGTGCCAGCAAAGGGACGAACACTGAAGCTTTCTTT.

This clonotype has just a few counts. The chain is built from TRBV6-5 and TRBJ1-6; 9 nucleotides align to TRBD1. The germline gives CDR1 MNHEY, CDR2 SVGAGI. V shed 2 bases and J 3 bases; nucleotides not matched to a gene: 2. The CDR3 runs to 16 residues. The CDR3 DNA reads TGTGCCAGCAGTTACACGACAGGGGGCTATAATTCACCCCTCCACTTT. Translated: CASSYTTGGYNSPLHF.

This chain joins TRBV7-2 and TRBJ2-5, with 8 bases lining up with TRBD2. Trimming cost V 5 bases and J 0 bases; bases outside gene matches: 8. The CDR3 totals 16 residues. Germline CDR1 SGHTA, CDR2 FQGNSA. CDR3 nucleotides: TGTGCCAGCAGCCCTCTTAGCGGGGCTAACCAAGAGACCCAGTACTTC. Its translation is CASSPLSGANQETQYF.

This sequence joins TRBV11-2 and TRBJ1-2; D might be TRBD1 (6 bases). The germline V gene encodes CDR1 SGHAT and CDR2 FQNNGV. The CDR3 length is 16 residues. V was shortened by 6 bases and J by 1 base, with 18 bases between the two germline ends. The CDR3 DNA reads as TGTGCCAGCAGTCCGGTGGGGGGCCAAGATAACTATGGCTACACCTTC. Its translation: CASSPVGGQDNYGYTF.

The chain is built from TRBV3-1 and TRBJ2-3, with TRBD2 identical over 13 bases. Losses at the gene ends were 7 bases for V and 1 base for J; bases not matched to a gene: 14. The CDR3 loop spans 19 amino acids. Looked up from germline, CDR1 is LGHDT and CDR2 is YNNKEL (reference sequence). The CDR3 DNA reads TGTGCCAGCACCCCCTTTGGACTCGGACTAGCGGGGGGCACAGATACGCAGTATTTT. Amino acids: CASTPFGLGLAGGTDTQYF.

The rearrangement links TRBV4-2 to TRBJ2-1, with no clear D. Trimming stripped 1 base from V and 4 bases from J, with 8 bases between. Germline loops: CDR1 LGHNA, CDR2 YNFKEQ. This CDR3 has 14 amino acids. The CDR3 reads CASSQVPRYNEQFF. CDR3 sequence (DNA): TGTGCCAGCAGCCAAGTTCCGAGATACAATGAGCAGTTCTTC.

This clonotype turned up a few times. The chain couples TRBV5-1 to TRBJ1-2; 9 bases map to TRBD1. There are 15 residues in the CDR3. Per germline, CDR1 SGHRS and CDR2 YFSETQ. V lost 3 bases, J lost 8 bases, and 11 bases stayed unmatched. CDR3 in DNA: TGCGCCAGCAGCTCCCGGGACAGGGCCTCCCAGGGCTACACCTTC. Translating gives CASSSRDRASQGYTF.

The V and J genes are TRBV7-9 and TRBJ1-1; D not resolved. Germline CDR1 and CDR2: SEHNR and FQNEAQ (reference sequence). The CDR3 consists of 13 residues. Deletions cut 1 base from V and 11 bases from J, with 14 bases between. The CDR3 sequence: CASSLVGLGKAFF. The CDR3 nucleotides read TGTGCCAGCAGCTTAGTTGGACTGGGAAAGGCTTTCTTT.

This clonotype was seen a handful of times. V is TRBV30 and J is TRBJ1-1, with unresolved D. The CDR3 has 11 residues. The germline gives CDR1 GTSNPN, CDR2 SVGIG (reference sequence). The germline V and J ends were trimmed by 2 bases and 5 bases, with 6 bases remaining between them. CDR3 DNA: TGTGCCTGGAGTCGGGCGACTGAAGCTTTCTTT. Its translation: CAWSRATEAFF.